These T cell receptor beta chains were read from a single sample in a study of radiation and T cells in renal cell carcinoma. Using immunoSEQ multiplex PCR, the repertoire was profiled, and TCRdb retains in-frame clones only, with some absent. The sample lists 24,000 or so clones, 58% occurring once. This specimen consisted of tumor tissue, obtained from a patient whose treatment was nephrectomy without radiotherapy. These TCRs come from a man aged 35-49 years with renal cell carcinoma. Each CDR3 is given with its conserved first and last residue.

v_call	j_call	cdr3_aa
TRBV27	TRBJ1-2	CASSRPTGYGYTF
TRBV7-2	TRBJ1-1	CASSLGQVNTEAFF
TRBV28	TRBJ1-2	CASTMAGYGYTF
TRBV2	TRBJ2-3	CASSERLTGSDTQYF
TRBV6-1	TRBJ2-5	CASSVGGTVQETQYF
TRBV7-7	TRBJ2-2	CASSLDPLAGNTGELFF
TRBV7-9	TRBJ1-2	CASSLGYANYGYTF
TRBV15	TRBJ1-4	CATSRGRMGDSNEKLFF
TRBV18	TRBJ2-2	CASSRAGADTGELFF
TRBV7-2	TRBJ1-2	CASSFAWSNYGYTF
TRBV13	TRBJ2-7	CASSDMGGAYSYEQYF
TRBV30	TRBJ1-1	CAWSTQGDTVAFF
TRBV9	TRBJ2-1	CASSVVERGGRNEQFF
TRBV4-1	TRBJ1-5	CASSQESWDSHNQPQHF
TRBV6-5	TRBJ2-7	CASRTSPWVYEQYF
TRBV14	TRBJ2-1	CASSQLSGGSPYNEQFF
TRBV6-1	TRBJ1-4	CASSRQATNEKLFF
TRBV28	TRBJ1-3	CASSLAGGSGNTIYF
TRBV29-1	TRBJ2-3	CSVVLGQGVTDTQYF
TRBV10-3	TRBJ1-2	CAISENSPGQGALGYGYTF
TRBV4-2	TRBJ2-3	CASMGGITDTQYF
TRBV5-1	TRBJ2-1	CASSIGTSGKYNEQFF
TRBV7-2	TRBJ1-4	CASSTAQGAGEKLFF
TRBV6-5	TRBJ1-2	CAIRGANYGYTF
TRBV7-9	TRBJ1-1	CASSAPGQGLNTEAFF
TRBV15	TRBJ1-1	CATSRDLNPEAFF
TRBV4-1	TRBJ1-1	CASSPADRGHTEAFF
TRBV2	TRBJ1-4	CASRSTGRANEKLFF
TRBV30	TRBJ2-3	CAWSAHLNTQYF
TRBV5-5	TRBJ2-5	CASSLTGGETQYF
TRBV7-7	TRBJ1-2	CASSLRQGLHYGYTF
TRBV4-1	TRBJ1-6	CASSHGRGKNNSPLHF
TRBV7-9	TRBJ2-5	CASSSTGETQYF
TRBV5-1	TRBJ1-1	CASSYRSSPNTEAFF
TRBV18	TRBJ2-3	CASSPGLAGTSTDTQYF
TRBV5-1	TRBJ1-1	CASSGQAVGTEAFF
TRBV19	TRBJ1-5	CASSILSGSNQPQHF
TRBV5-8	TRBJ1-1	CASSLVGLWKAFF
TRBV5-1	TRBJ2-5	CASSLGQGGETQYF
TRBV18	TRBJ1-1	CASSPDTTGGGGTEAFF
TRBV27	TRBJ1-6	CASSGVRYSPLHF
TRBV29-1	TRBJ1-3	CSVRTGGFKNTIYF
TRBV7-2	TRBJ2-1	CASSPGRLANEQFF
TRBV12-5	TRBJ2-1	CASGLGTGWSSYNEQFF
TRBV29-1	TRBJ1-2	CSVSQGGYTF
TRBV28	TRBJ1-1	CASSLGSGFRTEAFF
TRBV5-1	TRBJ1-2	CASSPRDYGYTF
TRBV29-1	TRBJ2-1	CSVDPGRLNNEQFF
TRBV2	TRBJ2-6	CASSIQGAHGSGANVLTF
TRBV2	TRBJ2-4	CASSASVGGNQNIQYF
TRBV9	TRBJ1-1	CASSVLVNTEAFF
TRBV6-4	TRBJ1-6	CASSDRDNSPLHF
TRBV7-2	TRBJ2-5	CASSLGLAGGQETQYF
TRBV27	TRBJ1-1	CASSLGERTEAFF
TRBV4-2	TRBJ2-2	CASSHATGANTGELFF
TRBV5-1	TRBJ2-2	CASSLEGRAGELFF
TRBV19	TRBJ1-5	CASSISQRYQPQHF
TRBV6-4	TRBJ2-1	CASSDGTHNEQFF
TRBV7-2	TRBJ2-1	CASSRDRQGVRNEQFF
TRBV27	TRBJ2-1	CASRGLGSSDNEQFF